This T cell receptor (beta chain) was recovered during a study of human T cells and chemical hapten exposure. Study-wide results and caveats: Compared with pre-sensitization or healthy control sets, expanded TCRs clustered more.

Time point of the sample: patch test 2, 6 weeks after DPC sensitization. Treatment noted: therapeutic diphenylcyclopropenone sensitization with weekly scalp DPC. MiXCR, run by TCRdb on the RACE reads, gives a single entry per CDR3 protein. The sample holds 80,000 to 100,000 distinct CDR3 sequences, about 10% seen once. To note about this clonotype: Its antigen is unknown.

The V gene's germline CDR1 is LNHDA and CDR2 SQIVND (reference sequence). The germline V and J ends were trimmed by 6 bases and 13 bases, with 16 bases remaining between them. The CDR3 is 13 residues long. The sequences come from whole blood, collected in connection with sensitization to the hapten diphenylcyclopropenone (DPC). This TCR was sampled from a woman aged 45-59 years with alopecia areata. Some clones in this sample may be carry-over from other donors' samples. The chain links TRBV19 to TRBJ1-6; D not resolved. In DNA form, the CDR3 reads TGTGCCAGTAGGACGGACTCGGCCCGGCCCCTCCACTTT. Its translation is CASRTDSARPLHF.